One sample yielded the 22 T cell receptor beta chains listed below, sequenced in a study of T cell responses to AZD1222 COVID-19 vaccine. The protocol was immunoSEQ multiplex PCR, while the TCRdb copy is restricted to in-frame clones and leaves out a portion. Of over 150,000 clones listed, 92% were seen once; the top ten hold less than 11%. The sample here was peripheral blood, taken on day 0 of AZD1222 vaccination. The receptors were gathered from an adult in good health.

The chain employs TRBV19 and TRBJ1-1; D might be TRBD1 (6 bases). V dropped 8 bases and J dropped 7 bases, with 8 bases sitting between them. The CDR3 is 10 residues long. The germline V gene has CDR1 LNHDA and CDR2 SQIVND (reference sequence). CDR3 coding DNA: TGTGCCAGTTGGGGGCATGAAGCTTTCTTT. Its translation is CASWGHEAFF.

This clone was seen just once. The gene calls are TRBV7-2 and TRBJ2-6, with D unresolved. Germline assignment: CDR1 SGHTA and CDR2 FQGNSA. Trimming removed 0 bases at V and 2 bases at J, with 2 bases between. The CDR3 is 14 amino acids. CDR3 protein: CASSLATGANVLTF. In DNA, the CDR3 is TGTGCCAGCAGCTTAGCGACTGGGGCCAACGTCCTGACTTTC.

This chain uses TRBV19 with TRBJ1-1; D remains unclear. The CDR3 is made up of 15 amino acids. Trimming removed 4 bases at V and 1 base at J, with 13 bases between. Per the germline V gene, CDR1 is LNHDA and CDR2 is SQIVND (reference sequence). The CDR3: CASSRSVDTNTEAFF. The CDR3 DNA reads TGTGCCAGTAGTAGGTCGGTTGATACGAACACTGAAGCTTTCTTT. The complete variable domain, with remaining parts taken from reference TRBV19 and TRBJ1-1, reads DGGITQSPKYLFRKEGQNVTLSCEQNLNHDAMYWYRQDPGQGLRLIYYSQIVNDFQKGDIAEGYSVSREKKESFPLTVTSAQKNPTAFYLCASSRSVDTNTEAFFGQGTRLTVV.

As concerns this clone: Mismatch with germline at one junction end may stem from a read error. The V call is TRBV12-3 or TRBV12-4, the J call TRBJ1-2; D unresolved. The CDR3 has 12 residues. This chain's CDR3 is CASSPESRWGYF. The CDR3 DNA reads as TGTGCCAGCAGTCCGGAGTCGCGCTGGGGATACTTC.

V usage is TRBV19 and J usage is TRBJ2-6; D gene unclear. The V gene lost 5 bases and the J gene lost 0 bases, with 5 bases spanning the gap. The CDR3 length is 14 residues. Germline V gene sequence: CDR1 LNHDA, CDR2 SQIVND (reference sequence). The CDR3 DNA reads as TGTGCCAGTAGTGATGTCTCTGGGGCCAACGTCCTGACTTTC. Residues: CASSDVSGANVLTF.

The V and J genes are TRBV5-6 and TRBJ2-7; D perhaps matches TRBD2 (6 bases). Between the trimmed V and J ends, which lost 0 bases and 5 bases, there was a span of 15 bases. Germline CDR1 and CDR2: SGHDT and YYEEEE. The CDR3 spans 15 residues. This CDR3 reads CASSLGGGNTNEQYF. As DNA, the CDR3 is TGTGCCAGCAGCTTGGGTGGCGGGAACACCAACGAGCAGTACTTC.

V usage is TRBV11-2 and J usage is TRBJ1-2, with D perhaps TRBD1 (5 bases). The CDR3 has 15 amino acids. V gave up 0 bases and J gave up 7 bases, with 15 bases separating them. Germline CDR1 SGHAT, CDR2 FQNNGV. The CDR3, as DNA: TGTGCCAGCAGCTTAGAGGCGGGGGTCAAATCTGGCTACACCTTC. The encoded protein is CASSLEAGVKSGYTF.

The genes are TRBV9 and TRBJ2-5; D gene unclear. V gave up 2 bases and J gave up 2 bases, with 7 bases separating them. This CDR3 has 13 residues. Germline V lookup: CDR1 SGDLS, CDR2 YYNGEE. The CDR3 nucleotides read TGTGCCAGCAGCGTCGGCAGACAAGAGACCCAGTACTTC. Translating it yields CASSVGRQETQYF.

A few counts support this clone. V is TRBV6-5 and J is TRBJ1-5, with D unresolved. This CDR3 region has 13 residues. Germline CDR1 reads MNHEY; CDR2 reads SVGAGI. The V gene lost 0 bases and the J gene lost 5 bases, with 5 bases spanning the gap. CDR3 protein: CASSYSTDQPQHF. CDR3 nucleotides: TGTGCCAGCAGTTACTCAACGGATCAGCCCCAGCATTTT.

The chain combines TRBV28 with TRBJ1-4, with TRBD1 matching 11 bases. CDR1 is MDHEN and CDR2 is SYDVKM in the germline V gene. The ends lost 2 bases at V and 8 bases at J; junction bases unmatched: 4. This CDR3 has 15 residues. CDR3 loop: CASSLGGTGGEKLFF. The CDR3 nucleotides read TGTGCCAGCAGTTTAGGCGGGACAGGGGGGGAAAAACTGTTTTTT.

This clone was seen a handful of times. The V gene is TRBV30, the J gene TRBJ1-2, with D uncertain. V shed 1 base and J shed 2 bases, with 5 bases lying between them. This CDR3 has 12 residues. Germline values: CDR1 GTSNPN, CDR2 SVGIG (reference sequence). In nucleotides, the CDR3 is TGTGCCTGGAGTGGTGGAAACTATGGCTACACCTTC. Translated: CAWSGGNYGYTF.

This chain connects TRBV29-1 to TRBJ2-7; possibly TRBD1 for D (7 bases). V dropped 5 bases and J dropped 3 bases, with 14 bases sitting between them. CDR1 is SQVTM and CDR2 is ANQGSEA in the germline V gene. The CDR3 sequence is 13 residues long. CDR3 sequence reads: CSVKLQGGYEQYV. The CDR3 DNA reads TGCAGCGTTAAACTCCAGGGGGGCTACGAGCAGTACGTC.

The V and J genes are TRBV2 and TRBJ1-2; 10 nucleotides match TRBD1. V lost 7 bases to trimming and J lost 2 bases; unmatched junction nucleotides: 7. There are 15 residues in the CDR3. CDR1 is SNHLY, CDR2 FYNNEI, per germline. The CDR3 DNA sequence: TGTGCCAGCACCTCGGACAGGGGGAAGAACTATGGCTACACCTTC. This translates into CASTSDRGKNYGYTF.

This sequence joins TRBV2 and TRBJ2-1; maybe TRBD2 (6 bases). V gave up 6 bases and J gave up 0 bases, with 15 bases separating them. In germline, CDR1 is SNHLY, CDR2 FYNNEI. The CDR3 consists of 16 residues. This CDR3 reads CASRALGGASYNEQFF. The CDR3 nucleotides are TGTGCCAGCAGGGCCCTCGGCGGGGCCTCCTACAATGAGCAGTTCTTC.

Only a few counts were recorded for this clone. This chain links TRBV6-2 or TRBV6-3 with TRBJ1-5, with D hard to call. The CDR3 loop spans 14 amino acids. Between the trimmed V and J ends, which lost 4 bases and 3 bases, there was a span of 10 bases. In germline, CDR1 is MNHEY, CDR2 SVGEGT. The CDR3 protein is CASSLRVTNQPQHF. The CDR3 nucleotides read TGTGCCAGCAGTTTGCGGGTCACCAATCAGCCCCAGCATTTT.

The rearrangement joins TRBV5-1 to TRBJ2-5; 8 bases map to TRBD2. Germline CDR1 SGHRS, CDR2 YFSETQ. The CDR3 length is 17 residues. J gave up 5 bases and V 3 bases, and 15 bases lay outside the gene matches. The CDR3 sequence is CASSSGGGAGVLETQYF. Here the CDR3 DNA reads TGCGCCAGCAGCTCGGGTGGGGGAGCGGGAGTCCTGGAGACCCAGTACTTC.

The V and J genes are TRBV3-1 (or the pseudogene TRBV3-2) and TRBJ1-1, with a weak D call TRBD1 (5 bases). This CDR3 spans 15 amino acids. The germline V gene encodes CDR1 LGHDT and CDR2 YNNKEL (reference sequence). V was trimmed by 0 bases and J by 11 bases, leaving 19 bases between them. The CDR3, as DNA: TGTGCCAGCAGCCAAGATTTTGTGAGGAAAGGGGAGGCTTTCTTT. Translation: CASSQDFVRKGEAFF.

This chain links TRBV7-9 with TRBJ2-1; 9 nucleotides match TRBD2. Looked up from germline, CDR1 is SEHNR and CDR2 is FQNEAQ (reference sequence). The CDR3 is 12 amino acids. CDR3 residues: CFAGGSHDEQFF. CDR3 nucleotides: TGTTTTGCGGGAGGGAGTCATGATGAGCAGTTCTTC. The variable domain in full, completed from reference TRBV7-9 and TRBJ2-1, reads DTGVSQNPRHKITKRGQNVTFRCDPISEHNRLYWYRQTLGQGPEFLTYFQNEAQLEKSRLLSDRFSAERPKGSFSTLEIQRTEQGDSAMYLCFAGGSHDEQFFGPGTRLTVL.

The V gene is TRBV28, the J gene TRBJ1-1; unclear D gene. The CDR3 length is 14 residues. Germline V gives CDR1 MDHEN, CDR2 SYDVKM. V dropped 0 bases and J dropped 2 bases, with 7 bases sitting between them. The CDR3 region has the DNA TGTGCCAGCAGTTTATGGGGTGGAAACACTGAAGCTTTCTTT. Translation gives CASSLWGGNTEAFF.

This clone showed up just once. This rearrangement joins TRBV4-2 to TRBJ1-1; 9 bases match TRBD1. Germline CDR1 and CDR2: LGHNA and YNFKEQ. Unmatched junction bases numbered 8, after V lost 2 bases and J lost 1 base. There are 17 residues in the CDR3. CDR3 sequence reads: CASSQTDRGIWNTEAFF. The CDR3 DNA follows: TGTGCCAGCAGCCAAACGGACAGGGGTATCTGGAACACTGAAGCTTTCTTT.

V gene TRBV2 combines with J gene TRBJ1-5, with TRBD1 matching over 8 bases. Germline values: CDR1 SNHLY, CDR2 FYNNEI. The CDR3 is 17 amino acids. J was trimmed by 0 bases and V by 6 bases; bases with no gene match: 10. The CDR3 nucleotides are TGTGCCAGCAGGACGGGACAGGCCATACGTAGCAATCAGCCCCAGCATTTT. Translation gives CASRTGQAIRSNQPQHF. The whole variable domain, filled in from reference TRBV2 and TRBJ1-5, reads EPEVTQTPSHQVTQMGQEVILRCVPISNHLYFYWYRQILGQKVEFLVSFYNNEISEKSEIFDDQFSVERPDGSNFTLKIRSTKLEDSAMYFCASRTGQAIRSNQPQHFGDGTRLSIL.

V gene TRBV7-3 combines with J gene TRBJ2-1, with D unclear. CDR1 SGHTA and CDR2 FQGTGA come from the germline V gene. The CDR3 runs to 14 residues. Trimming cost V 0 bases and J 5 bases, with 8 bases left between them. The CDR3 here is CASSLTPGNNEQFF. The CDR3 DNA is TGTGCCAGCAGCTTAACTCCCGGTAACAATGAGCAGTTCTTC.